This TCR beta chain was profiled in a study of cytomegalovirus exposure and HLA in healthy donors. Regarding the study as a whole: In a later analysis, TCR beta V- and J-gene trimming was associated with a missense DCLRE1C variant. Being productive about 87% or about 30% of the time was typical of most TCR beta V segments in an earlier analysis. Donor immune exposure was known only as CMV serostatus.

V dropped 3 bases and J dropped 5; count of bases not matched to a gene: 6. The germline gives CDR1 SGHRS, CDR2 YFSETQ. The CDR3 totals 15 residues. Notes on this clone: The antigen is not known.

A multiplex PCR was run with 60 Vbeta primers and 13 Jbeta primers. Using immunoSEQ multiplex PCR, the repertoire was profiled, and TCRdb retains in-frame clones only, with some absent. The sample shows approximately 190,000 clones, approximately 80% of them seen only once. This chain uses TRBV5-1 with TRBJ2-2, with 8 bases that match TRBD1. The receptor was derived from a man between 35 and 55 years old in good health and CMV-seropositive. Sequenced material: PBMCs. CDR3 sequence: CASSYGQGSTGELFF. The CDR3 nucleotides read TGCGCCAGCAGCTACGGACAGGGAAGTACCGGGGAGCTGTTTTTT.